This TCR beta chain was identified during a study of vaccination and CD4 T cells after COVID-19. Looking at the study overall: Post-vaccine specimens were obtained a median roughly 70 days after dose two (range 14 to 241). Overlapping peptides covering the spike proteins of SARS-CoV-2, HCoV-NL63, HCoV-OC43 and HCoV-229E were added to stimulate cells. Study conclusions and caveats: Spike mono-reactivity was found in 304 of 307 vaccine-specific clones from convalescent patients.

With regard to this clonotype: Its specificity is unknown.

V was shortened by 3 bases and J by 0 bases, with 21 bases between the two germline ends. The germline V gene has CDR1 DFQATT and CDR2 SNEGSKA (reference sequence). There are 18 residues in the CDR3. Cultured CD4+ T cell DNA underwent sequencing with the Oncomine TCR Beta short-read assay. TCRdb reprocessed the PCR reads via MiXCR and lists one record per CDR3 protein. The data show around 19,000 distinct CDR3 sequences, about two fifths seen once. The treatment denotes: approximately nine-day PBMC culture with coronavirus spike peptide pools or control peptides (ViraFEST assay). The clonotype originates from a human donor who had recovered from COVID-19. Sequenced here: CD4+ T cells from blood, cultured in vitro, sampled before SARS-CoV-2 vaccination. The V gene is TRBV20-1, the J gene TRBJ1-3, with D maybe TRBD1 (5 bases). CDR3 residues: CSASPGPWGLSSGNTIYF. CDR3 coding DNA: TGCAGTGCTAGTCCGGGCCCCTGGGGCTTAAGCTCTGGAAACACCATATATTTT.